This T cell receptor beta chain was sequenced in a study of cytomegalovirus exposure and HLA in healthy donors. Study-wide results and limits: Across HLA loci, a later analysis found differing TCR association rates, with DRB1 most and HLA-C fewest. Later analysis suggested most CMV-associated TCR beta chains were HLA-restricted.

As regards this clone: The antigen remains unidentified.

It was with 60 Vbeta and 13 Jbeta primers that the PCR ran. Profiled with immunoSEQ multiplex PCR; TCRdb holds only in-frame clones, not every one. Its listing shows roughly 60,000 clones. The specimen was PBMCs. The receptor was derived from a male donor in good health and CMV-seronegative.

The CDR3 sequence is CASSYGLVGEQFF. CDR3 sequence (DNA): TGTGCCAGCAGTTACGGACTAGTCGGTGAGCAGTTCTTC. The chain uses TRBV28 and TRBJ2-1; TRBD2 aligns across 7 bases. The CDR3 is 13 residues long. Germline assignment: CDR1 MDHEN and CDR2 SYDVKM. Trimming at V came to 4 bases and at J to 9 bases, leaving 6 bases not matched to a gene.